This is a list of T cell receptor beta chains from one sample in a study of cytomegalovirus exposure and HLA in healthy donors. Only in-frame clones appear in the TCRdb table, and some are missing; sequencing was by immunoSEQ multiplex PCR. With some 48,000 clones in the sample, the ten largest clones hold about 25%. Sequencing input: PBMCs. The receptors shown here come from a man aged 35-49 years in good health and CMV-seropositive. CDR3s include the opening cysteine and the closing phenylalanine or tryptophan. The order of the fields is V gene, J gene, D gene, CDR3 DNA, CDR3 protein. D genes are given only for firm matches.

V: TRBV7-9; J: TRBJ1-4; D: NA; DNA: TGTGCCAGCAGCTTAAAACAGTTTAATGAAAAACTGTTTTTT; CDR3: CASSLKQFNEKLFF
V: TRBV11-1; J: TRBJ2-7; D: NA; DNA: TGTGCCAGCAGCTTACAGGAGGGGGCGGGAATTTACGAGCAGTACTTC; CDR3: CASSLQEGAGIYEQYF
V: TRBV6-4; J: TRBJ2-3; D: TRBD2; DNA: TGTGCCAGCAGTGACTCTAGCGGGCACACAGATACGCAGTATTTT; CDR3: CASSDSSGHTDTQYF
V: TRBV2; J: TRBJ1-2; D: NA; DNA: TGTGCCAGCAGTGAAGGGCCCAACTATGGCTACACCTTC; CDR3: CASSEGPNYGYTF
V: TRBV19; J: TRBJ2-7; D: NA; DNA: TGTGCCAGTAGTATAGTACAGGGCGACCACGAGCAGTACTTC; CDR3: CASSIVQGDHEQYF
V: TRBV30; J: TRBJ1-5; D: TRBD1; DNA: TGTGCCTGGAGTGTCGGACAGGGGGACAATCAGCCCCAGCATTTT; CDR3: CAWSVGQGDNQPQHF
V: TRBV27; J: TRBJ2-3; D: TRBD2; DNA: TGTGCCAGCAGGCCGCTAACACTAGCGGGGGGGCAAGATACGCAGTATTTT; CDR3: CASRPLTLAGGQDTQYF
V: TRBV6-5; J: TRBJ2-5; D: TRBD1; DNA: TGTGCCAGCAGCAAAAGAGGGACAGTAGGGGAGACCCAGTACTTC; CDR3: CASSKRGTVGETQYF
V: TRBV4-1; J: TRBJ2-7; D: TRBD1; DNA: TGCGCCGGCAGCCAAGGGACAGGGTTCTCCTACGAGCAGTACTTC; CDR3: CAGSQGTGFSYEQYF
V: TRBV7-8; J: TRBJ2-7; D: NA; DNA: TGTGCCAGCAGCAGTAGGGCGGGATTTGGCTACGAGCAGTACTTC; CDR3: CASSSRAGFGYEQYF
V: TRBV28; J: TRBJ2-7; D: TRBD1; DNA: TGTGCCAGCAGTTCCGGGACAGGAACCTACGAGCAGTACTTC; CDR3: CASSSGTGTYEQYF
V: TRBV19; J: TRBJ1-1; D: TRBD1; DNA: TGTGCCAGTAGTTCGACAGGGGACACTGAAGCTTTCTTT; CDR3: CASSSTGDTEAFF
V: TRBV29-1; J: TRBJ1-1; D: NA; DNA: TGCAGGGCGGGGATCGGGACTGAAGCTTTCTTT; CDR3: CRAGIGTEAFF
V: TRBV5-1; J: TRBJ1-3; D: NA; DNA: TGCGCCAGCAGCTTGGGAGACTCTGGAAACACCATATATTTT; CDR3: CASSLGDSGNTIYF
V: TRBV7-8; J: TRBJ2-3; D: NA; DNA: TGTGCCAGCAGCCCCCTGGACAGAGATACGCAGTATTTT; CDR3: CASSPLDRDTQYF